Sequencing of this TCR beta chain was carried out in a study of cytomegalovirus exposure and HLA in healthy donors. Primers included in the PCR were 60 Vbeta and 13 Jbeta primers. Clones were sequenced by immunoSEQ multiplex PCR, and TCRdb holds only the in-frame ones, with some missing. The sample lists around 140,000 clones; about 84% were seen once. Overall study findings and caveats: Only CMV serostatus was available as immune exposure information. In a later analysis, several top co-occurrence clusters appeared linked to parvovirus B19, influenza, CMV and Epstein-Barr virus. Judged likely to be a sequencing artifact was a cluster of highly shared sequence variants. In a later analysis, compared with equally common non-associated chains, HLA-associated beta chains were more expanded.

Notes on this clone: What it binds is not known.

From germline, CDR1 is SQVTM and CDR2 ANQGSEA. The CDR3 totals 16 residues. Trimming at V came to 6 bases and at J to 0 bases, leaving 8 bases not matched to a gene. This clonotype was sampled from a woman in her 40s in good health and CMV-seropositive. The sample comprised PBMCs. The chain combines TRBV29-1 with TRBJ2-1; 10 bases are a match to TRBD2. CDR3 DNA sequence: TGCAGCGTGCCCAAACTAGCGGGATACTCCTACAATGAGCAGTTCTTC. Translated, it gives CSVPKLAGYSYNEQFF.